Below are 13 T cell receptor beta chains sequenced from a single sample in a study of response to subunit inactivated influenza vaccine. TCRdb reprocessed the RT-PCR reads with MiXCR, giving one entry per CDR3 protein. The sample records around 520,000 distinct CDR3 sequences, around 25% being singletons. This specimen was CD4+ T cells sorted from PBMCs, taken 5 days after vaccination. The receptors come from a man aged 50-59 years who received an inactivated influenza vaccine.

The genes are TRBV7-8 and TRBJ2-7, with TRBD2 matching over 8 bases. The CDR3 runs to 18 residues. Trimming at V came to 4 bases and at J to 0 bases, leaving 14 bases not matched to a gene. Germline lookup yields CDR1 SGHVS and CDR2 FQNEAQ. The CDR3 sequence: CASSSQRVAGGNSYEQYF. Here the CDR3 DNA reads TGTGCCAGCAGCTCCCAAAGAGTCGCGGGGGGAAACTCCTACGAGCAGTACTTC.

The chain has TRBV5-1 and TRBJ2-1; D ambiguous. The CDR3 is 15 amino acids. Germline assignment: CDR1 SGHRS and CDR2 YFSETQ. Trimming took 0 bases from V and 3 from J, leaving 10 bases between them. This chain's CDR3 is CASSLGGIIYNEQFF. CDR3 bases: TGCGCCAGCAGCTTGGGGGGAATTATCTACAATGAGCAGTTCTTC.

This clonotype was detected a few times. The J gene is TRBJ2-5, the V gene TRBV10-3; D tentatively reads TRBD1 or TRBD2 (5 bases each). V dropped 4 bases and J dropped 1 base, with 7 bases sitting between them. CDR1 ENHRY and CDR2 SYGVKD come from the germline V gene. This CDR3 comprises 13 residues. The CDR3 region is CAISVGVQETQYF. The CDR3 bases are TGTGCCATCAGTGTGGGGGTCCAAGAGACCCAGTACTTC.

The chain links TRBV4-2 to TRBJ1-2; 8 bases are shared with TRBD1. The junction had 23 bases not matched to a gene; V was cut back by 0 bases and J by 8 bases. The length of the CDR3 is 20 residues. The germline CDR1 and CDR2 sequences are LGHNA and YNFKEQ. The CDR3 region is CASSQDPLPPLTGDLGGYTF. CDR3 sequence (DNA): TGTGCCAGCAGCCAAGATCCTCTCCCCCCACTGACAGGGGACCTGGGAGGCTACACCTTC.

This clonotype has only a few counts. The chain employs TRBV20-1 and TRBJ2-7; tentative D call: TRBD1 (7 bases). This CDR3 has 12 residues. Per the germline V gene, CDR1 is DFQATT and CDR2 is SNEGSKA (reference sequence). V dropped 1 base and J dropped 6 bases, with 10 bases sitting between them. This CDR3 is CSARGQGGEQYF. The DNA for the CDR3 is TGCAGTGCTAGAGGGCAGGGGGGCGAGCAGTACTTC.

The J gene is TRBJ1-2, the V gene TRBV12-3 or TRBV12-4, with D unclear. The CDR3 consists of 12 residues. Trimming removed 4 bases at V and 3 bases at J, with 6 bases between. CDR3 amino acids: CASSYYDYGYTF. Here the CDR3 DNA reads TGTGCCAGCAGTTACTATGACTATGGCTACACCTTC.

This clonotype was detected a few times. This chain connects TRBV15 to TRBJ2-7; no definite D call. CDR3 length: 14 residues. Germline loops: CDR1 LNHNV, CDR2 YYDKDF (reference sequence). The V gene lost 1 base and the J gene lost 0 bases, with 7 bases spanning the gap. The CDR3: CATSRAQSSYEQYF. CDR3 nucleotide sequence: TGTGCCACCAGCAGAGCTCAAAGCTCCTACGAGCAGTACTTC.

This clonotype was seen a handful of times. CDR3 in DNA: TGCGCCAGCAGCCAACCCCATACAGATACGCAGTATTTT. Translating it yields CASSQPHTDTQYF. The gene calls are TRBV4-3 and TRBJ2-3; D is unresolved. The length of the CDR3 is 13 residues. V was cut by 2 bases and J by 3 bases, with 6 bases left in between. Germline V CDR1 and CDR2: LGHNA, YSLEER.

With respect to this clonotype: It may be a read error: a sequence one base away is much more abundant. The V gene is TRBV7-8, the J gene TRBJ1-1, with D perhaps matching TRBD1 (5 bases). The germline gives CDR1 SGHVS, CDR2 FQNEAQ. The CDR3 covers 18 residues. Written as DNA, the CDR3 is TGTGCCAGCAGCCTTTTTACAGGTCAATCCCACCTCGGAACTGAAGCTATCTTT. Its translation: CASSLFTGQSHLGTEAIF.

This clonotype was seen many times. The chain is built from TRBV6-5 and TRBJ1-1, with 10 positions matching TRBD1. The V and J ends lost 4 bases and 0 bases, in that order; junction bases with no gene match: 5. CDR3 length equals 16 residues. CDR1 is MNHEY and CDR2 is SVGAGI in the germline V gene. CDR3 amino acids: CASSSTGTGVNTEAFF. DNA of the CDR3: TGTGCCAGCAGTTCCACCGGGACAGGGGTGAACACTGAAGCTTTCTTT.

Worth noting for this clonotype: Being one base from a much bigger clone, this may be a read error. This CDR3 reads CVSSLGQDYGYTF. The CDR3 coding sequence is TGTGTCAGCAGTTTGGGACAGGACTATGGCTACACCTTC. The chain employs TRBV12-3 or TRBV12-4 and TRBJ1-2, with TRBD1 matching 8 bases. The CDR3 runs to 13 residues.

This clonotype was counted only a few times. The CDR3 bases are TGCAGTGCTAGAGCTCCTAGCGGGAATTCAGAGACCCAGTACTTC. Protein sequence: CSARAPSGNSETQYF. The V gene is TRBV20-1, the J gene TRBJ2-5, with 9 nucleotides matching TRBD2. The germline V gene encodes CDR1 DFQATT and CDR2 SNEGSKA (reference sequence). V gave up 1 base and J gave up 4 bases; unmatched junction bases: 7. The CDR3 sequence is 15 residues long.

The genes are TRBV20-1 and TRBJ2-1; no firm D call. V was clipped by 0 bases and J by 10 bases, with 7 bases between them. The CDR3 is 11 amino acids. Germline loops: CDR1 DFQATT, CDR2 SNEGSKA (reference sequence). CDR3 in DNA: TGCAGTGCTAGAGATTCTCCCGAGCAGTTCTTC. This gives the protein CSARDSPEQFF.